A selection of T cell receptor beta chains follows, all from one sample in a study of CD8+ T cells in alopecia areata. Repertoires were generated with immunoSEQ multiplex PCR, while TCRdb's copy carries only in-frame clones and drops some. Of some 99,000 clones listed, over 40% are singletons. Sequencing used CD4+ T cells sorted from blood. The receptors were gathered from a human donor with alopecia areata. CDR3s include the opening cysteine and the closing phenylalanine or tryptophan. D genes are given only for firm matches. Size values are once, few and many counts, or a class for expanded clones, and some rows have none.

J gene	D gene	clone size	CDR3 length	V gene	CDR3 DNA	CDR3 protein
TRBJ2-1	-	-	13	TRBV29-1	TGCAGCGCTTCACTAGCAGGTAACAATGAGCAGTTCTTC	CSASLAGNNEQFF
TRBJ1-1	-	-	10	TRBV29-1	TGCAGCGTTGGTTGGAGTGAAGCTTTCTTT	CSVGWSEAFF
TRBJ1-2	-	-	12	TRBV7-2	TGTGCCAGCAGCTTAGCCAACTATGGCTACACCTTC	CASSLANYGYTF
TRBJ2-1	-	few	13	TRBV28	TGTGCCAGCAGTCTCGACGTCTACAATGAGCAGTTCTTC	CASSLDVYNEQFF
TRBJ1-5	-	few	16	TRBV2	TGTGCCAGCCGGCTCACCGAACTTCTCGAAGATCAGCCCCAGCATTTT	CASRLTELLEDQPQHF
TRBJ2-6	-	once	16	TRBV5-1	TGCGCCAGCAGAGCAACCCAGATCTCTGGGGCCAACGTCCTGACTTTC	CASRATQISGANVLTF
TRBJ2-7	-	-	14	TRBV2	TGTGCCAGCGATGGAGCCCCCCTTAGGTCCGAGCAGTACTTC	CASDGAPLRSEQYF
TRBJ2-1	TRBD1	-	13	TRBV29-1	TGCAGCGTTGCCAGACAGGGTTACAATGAGCAGTTCTTC	CSVARQGYNEQFF
TRBJ2-5	-	once	12	TRBV5-6	TGTGCCAGCAGCCTCGGACTGGAGACCCAGTACTTC	CASSLGLETQYF
TRBJ1-5	TRBD1	-	17	TRBV18	TGTGCCAGCTCACCTACTCAGACAGGGATGAGCAATCAGCCCCAGCATTTT	CASSPTQTGMSNQPQHF
TRBJ2-1	-	few	18	TRBV14	TGTGCCAGCAGCCAAGATCCTTTGTGGGAGGCTCCTTACAATGAGCAGTTCTTC	CASSQDPLWEAPYNEQFF
TRBJ2-4	-	-	13	TRBV29-1	TGCAGCGTTGAAACAGGGATTAGAAACATTCAGTACTTC	CSVETGIRNIQYF
TRBJ2-5	-	once	14	TRBV9	TGTGCCAGCAGCGAGGCAGGTTCCTCAGAGACCCAGTACTTC	CASSEAGSSETQYF
TRBJ2-5	TRBD2	-	14	TRBV29-1	TGCAGCGTTGAATTTGCGGGAGAACGGAAGACCCAGTACTTC	CSVEFAGERKTQYF
TRBJ2-1	TRBD2	-	13	TRBV30	TGTGCCGGCCTAGCGGGAAGATACAATGAGCAGTTCTTC	CAGLAGRYNEQFF
TRBJ2-5	-	few	13	TRBV29-1	TGCAGCGTTAGGTCTGAGTCTAAAGAGACCCAGTACTTC	CSVRSESKETQYF
TRBJ2-7	TRBD1	few	14	TRBV5-1	TGCGCCAGCAGCTTGCAACAGGGGTACCACGAGCAGTACTTC	CASSLQQGYHEQYF
TRBJ1-4	-	few	14	TRBV7-2	TGTGCCAGCAGTTCTCGGTCGGGGGATGAAAAACTGTTTTTT	CASSSRSGDEKLFF
TRBJ2-1	-	-	15	TRBV28	TGTGCCAGCAGTCCCAGGAGTCGCTTTAACAATGAGCAGTTCTTC	CASSPRSRFNNEQFF
TRBJ2-4	-	few	12	TRBV29-1	TGCAGCGTTGAAGATCAGGGGACACTGATTTACTTC	CSVEDQGTLIYF
TRBJ2-1	TRBD2	-	13	TRBV5-1	TGCGCCAGCTCGGGGGGGAGAAACTATGAGCAGTTCTTC	CASSGGRNYEQFF
TRBJ2-7	TRBD2	-	14	TRBV14	TGTGCCAGCAGCCTCTGGGAGGGCTCCTACGAGCAGTACTTC	CASSLWEGSYEQYF
TRBJ2-5	TRBD2	-	18	TRBV4-1	TGCGCCAGCAGCCAAGATAGGCCTAGCGGGGCTACCGGGGAGACCCAGTACTTC	CASSQDRPSGATGETQYF
TRBJ2-1	-	-	13	TRBV28	TGTGCCAGCAGTTCGATGACTAGGAATGAGCAGTTCTTC	CASSSMTRNEQFF
TRBJ1-1	-	-	14	TRBV4-1	TGCGCCAGCAGCCCGGAGACACCCCCGACTGAAGCTTTCTTT	CASSPETPPTEAFF
TRBJ2-3	TRBD2	-	14	TRBV29-1	TGCAGCGTTGTATCCGGGGGGGCTAAAGATACGCAGTATTTT	CSVVSGGAKDTQYF
TRBJ1-4	-	-	13	TRBV29-1	TGCAGCGTCGCCCAGGGAGGTAATGAGAAACTGTTTTTT	CSVAQGGNEKLFF